The subject of this entry is one T cell receptor beta chain. The V segment lost 7 bases and the J segment 5 bases; nucleotides outside the gene matches: 5. This CDR3 has 12 amino acids. Germline CDR1 MNHEY, CDR2 SMNVEV (reference sequence). TCRdb's table, derived via immunoSEQ multiplex PCR, lists solely in-frame clones and lacks some. The sample contains a few million clones, approximately 92% of which appear only once. The naive CD8 fraction comprised CD45RO-negative cells positively selected for CCR7 and excluded terminally differentiated effector memory CD45RA+ cells. These data originate in a study of shared clonotypes between healthy human individuals.

Sequenced material: naive CD8+ T cells from PBMCs. The V and J genes are TRBV27 and TRBJ2-7; TRBD1 matches 7 bases. The sequence was obtained from a man aged 18 to 35 in good health. Some clones in this sample may be carry-over from other donors' samples. The CDR3 loop reads CASMTGSDEQYF. The CDR3 region has the DNA TGTGCCAGCATGACAGGGAGCGACGAGCAGTACTTC.